One and the same sample provided the 15 T cell receptor beta chains below, sequenced in a study of early T cells in non-severe SARS-CoV-2 infection. MiXCR, run by TCRdb on the 5' RACE reads, gives a single entry per CDR3 protein. The sample has around 50,000 distinct CDR3 sequences, approximately 8.1% seen once; the top ten hold roughly 5%. Sequencing was done on a sample of whole blood. The receptors come from an adult who was a healthcare worker with PCR-confirmed SARS-CoV-2 infection or an uninfected control (not recorded which).

This chain uses TRBV3-1 with TRBJ2-3, with 15 bases that match TRBD2. There are 14 residues in the CDR3. The germline V gene has CDR1 LGHDT and CDR2 YNNKEL (reference sequence). With V trimmed by 10 bases and J by 4 bases, 3 bases remained unmatched. The CDR3: CAIGLAGGPDTQYF. CDR3 DNA sequence: TGTGCCATCGGACTAGCGGGGGGGCCAGATACGCAGTATTTT.

The chain recombines TRBV27 with TRBJ2-7; 10 nucleotides match TRBD1. The CDR3 totals 16 residues. Trimming took 0 bases from V and 5 from J; bases not matched to a gene: 7. Germline lookup yields CDR1 MNHEY and CDR2 SMNVEV (reference sequence). CDR3 residues: CASSLSPRQGADEQYF. In DNA, the CDR3 is TGTGCCAGCAGTTTATCGCCTAGACAGGGGGCGGACGAGCAGTACTTC.

Ten or more counts support this clonotype. The chain joins TRBV12-3 or TRBV12-4 to TRBJ1-3; 7 bases align to TRBD1. Trimming at V came to 6 bases and at J to 4 bases, leaving 6 bases not matched to a gene. The CDR3 has 14 residues. CDR3 sequence reads: CASRARGTGNTIYF. The DNA for the CDR3 is TGTGCCAGCAGAGCCAGGGGGACCGGAAACACCATATATTTT.

This clonotype turned up a few times. The chain links TRBV10-2 to TRBJ2-2; D gene unclear. Trimming took off 2 bases at V and 2 bases at J, with 3 bases between the two ends. The germline gives CDR1 WSHSY, CDR2 SAAADI. The CDR3 totals 13 residues. Here the CDR3 DNA reads TGCGCCAGCAGTGAGGACAACACCGGGGAGCTGTTTTTT. Encoded protein: CASSEDNTGELFF.

This clonotype was seen just once. The chain is built from TRBV11-2 and TRBJ2-1; 8 bases map to TRBD2. This CDR3 region has 16 residues. In germline, CDR1 is SGHAT, CDR2 FQNNGV. V lost 0 bases, J lost 3 bases, and 4 bases stayed unmatched. The CDR3 DNA reads TGTGCCAGCAGCTTAGATCTAGCGGGCATCTACAATGAGCAGTTCTTC. Translated: CASSLDLAGIYNEQFF.

This clonotype showed up many times. V and J are TRBV11-2 and TRBJ1-2, with no clear D. This CDR3 has 15 residues. Germline values: CDR1 SGHAT, CDR2 FQNNGV. The ends were cut back, 1 base at V and 2 bases at J, with 11 bases in the middle. CDR3 nucleotides: TGTGCCAGCAGCTTAGGGCCGGAAGAGAACTATGGCTACACCTTC. Translation gives CASSLGPEENYGYTF. The full variable domain, in which reference TRBV11-2 and TRBJ1-2 provide the parts outside the CDR3, is EAGVAQSPRYKIIEKRQSVAFWCNPISGHATLYWYQQILGQGPKLLIQFQNNGVVDDSQLPKDRFSAERLKGVDSTLKIQPAKLEDSAVYLCASSLGPEENYGYTFGSGTRLTVV.

This clonotype occurred many times. The CDR3 nucleotides read TGTGCCAGCAGTTCCGCAGGGTATGGCTACACCTTC. Translated: CASSSAGYGYTF. The V call is TRBV28, the J call TRBJ1-2; D is possibly TRBD1 (5 bases). The germline V and J ends were trimmed by 4 bases and 5 bases, with 8 bases remaining between them. The CDR3 runs to 12 residues. The germline V gene encodes CDR1 MDHEN and CDR2 SYDVKM.

This clonotype turned up a few times. The chain combines TRBV4-3 with TRBJ1-3, with TRBD1 matching 11 bases. J was trimmed by 6 bases and V by 2 bases; bases with no gene match: 6. This CDR3 has 16 residues. CDR1 and CDR2 from the germline V gene are LGHNA and YSLEER. This chain's CDR3 is CASSQPGQGVENTIYF. CDR3 nucleotide sequence: TGCGCCAGCAGCCAACCGGGACAGGGGGTTGAAAACACCATATATTTT.

This clonotype was observed many times. CDR3 nucleotide sequence: TGCAGTGCTAGAGATCAAGGACGCCGGAACACTGAAGCTTTCTTT. This translates into CSARDQGRRNTEAFF. The rearrangement links TRBV20-1 to TRBJ1-1, with no clear D. Germline V gives CDR1 DFQATT, CDR2 SNEGSKA (reference sequence). CDR3 length: 15 amino acids. V dropped 0 bases and J dropped 1 base, with 12 bases sitting between them.

Many counts were recorded for this clonotype. The chain is built from TRBV6-6 and TRBJ1-1, with 7 bases identical to TRBD1. Germline V CDR1 and CDR2: MNHNY, SVGAGI (reference sequence). CDR3 length: 17 amino acids. The trim removed 1 base at V and 4 bases at J, leaving 12 bases unmatched. As DNA, the CDR3 is TGTGCCAGCAGTTACTTTCCAGGGGGAAGGCCTCGCACTGAAGCTTTCTTT. Translated, it gives CASSYFPGGRPRTEAFF.

This clonotype was recorded at least ten times. This chain connects TRBV27 to TRBJ2-1; D is perhaps TRBD1 (5 bases). V was shortened by 2 bases and J by 6 bases, with 11 bases between the two germline ends. Germline CDR1 MNHEY, CDR2 SMNVEV (reference sequence). This CDR3 is 14 amino acids long. Here the CDR3 reads CASSLGLGANEQFF. The CDR3 nucleotides are TGTGCCAGCAGTTTAGGTCTAGGGGCCAATGAGCAGTTCTTC.

This clonotype has a count of ten or more. The chain couples TRBV6-4 to TRBJ2-3, with D possibly matching TRBD1 (5 bases). Germline V gives CDR1 MRHNA, CDR2 SNTAGT. Trimming cost V 0 bases and J 0 bases, with 10 bases left between them. The length of the CDR3 is 16 residues. CDR3 amino acids: CASSDSWTRSTDTQYF. The CDR3 DNA reads as TGTGCCAGCAGTGACTCTTGGACAAGAAGCACAGATACGCAGTATTTT.

A few counts support this clonotype. The chain links TRBV6-5 to TRBJ2-3, with unresolved D. Germline V lookup: CDR1 MNHEY, CDR2 SVGAGI. Trimming left V 3 bases short and J 4 bases short, with 14 bases between. This CDR3 contains 15 residues. CDR3 loop: CASSYSGSASDTQYF. DNA for the CDR3: TGTGCCAGCAGTTATTCTGGATCGGCTTCAGATACGCAGTATTTT.

This clonotype was counted only a few times. This chain uses TRBV6-1 with TRBJ2-4, with D perhaps matching TRBD1 (6 bases). Germline V lookup: CDR1 MNHNS, CDR2 SASEGT. This CDR3 comprises 15 residues. Trimming shortened V by 3 bases and J by 8 bases, and 17 bases separated the two germline ends. The CDR3 protein is CASSDPYDRKDIQYF. DNA for the CDR3: TGTGCCAGCAGTGATCCCTACGACAGGAAAGACATTCAGTACTTC.

Ten or more counts support this clonotype. The rearrangement joins TRBV5-1 to TRBJ1-1, with a possible D match to TRBD1 (5 bases). Germline V gene lookup returns CDR1 SGHRS and CDR2 YFSETQ. The CDR3 consists of 14 residues. Trimming pared 0 bases from V and 2 bases from J, leaving 8 bases between. DNA for the CDR3: TGCGCCAGCAGCTTGGCCCAGGGAAACACTGAAGCTTTCTTT. This encodes CASSLAQGNTEAFF.